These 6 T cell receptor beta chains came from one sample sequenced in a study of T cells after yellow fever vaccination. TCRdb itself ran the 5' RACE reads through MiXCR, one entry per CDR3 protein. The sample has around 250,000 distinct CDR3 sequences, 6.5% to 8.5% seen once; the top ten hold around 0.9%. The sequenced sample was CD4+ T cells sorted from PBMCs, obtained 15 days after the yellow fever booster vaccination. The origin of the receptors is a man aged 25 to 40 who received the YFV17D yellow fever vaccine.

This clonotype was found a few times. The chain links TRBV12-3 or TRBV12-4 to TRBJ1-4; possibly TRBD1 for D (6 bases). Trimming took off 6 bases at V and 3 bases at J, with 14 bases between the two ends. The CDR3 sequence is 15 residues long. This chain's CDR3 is CASSNREIANEKLFF. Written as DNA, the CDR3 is TGTGCCAGCAGCAACAGGGAAATCGCTAATGAAAAACTGTTTTTT.

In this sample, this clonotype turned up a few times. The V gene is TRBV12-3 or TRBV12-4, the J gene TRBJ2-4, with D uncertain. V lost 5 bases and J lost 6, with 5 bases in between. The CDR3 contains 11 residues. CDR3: CASSDLNIQYF. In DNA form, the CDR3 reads TGTGCCAGCAGTGACCTAAACATTCAGTACTTC.

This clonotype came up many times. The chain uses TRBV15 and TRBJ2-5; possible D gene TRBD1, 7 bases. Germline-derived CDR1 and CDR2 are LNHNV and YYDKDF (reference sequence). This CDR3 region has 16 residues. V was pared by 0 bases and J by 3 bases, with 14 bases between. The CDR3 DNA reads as TGTGCCACCAGCAGAGATTGGGGCAGGGGGGAAGAGACCCAGTACTTC. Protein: CATSRDWGRGEETQYF.

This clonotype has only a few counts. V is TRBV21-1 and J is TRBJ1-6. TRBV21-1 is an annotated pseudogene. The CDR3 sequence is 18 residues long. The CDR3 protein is CASSKLGKTRRVNSPLHF. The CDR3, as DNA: TGTGCCAGCAGCAAATTAGGGAAAACCAGAAGAGTTAATTCACCCCTCCACTTT.

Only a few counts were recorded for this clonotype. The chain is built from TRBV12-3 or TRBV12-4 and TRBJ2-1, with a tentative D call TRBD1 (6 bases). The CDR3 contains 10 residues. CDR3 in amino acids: CASGANEQFF. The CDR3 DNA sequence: TGTGCATCAGGGGCCAATGAGCAGTTCTTC.

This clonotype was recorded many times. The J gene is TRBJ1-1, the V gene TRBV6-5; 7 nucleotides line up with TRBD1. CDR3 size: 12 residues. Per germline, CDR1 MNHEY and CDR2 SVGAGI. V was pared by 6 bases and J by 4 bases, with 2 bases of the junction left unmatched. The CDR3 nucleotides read TGTGCCAGCAGAGGGACAGTCACTGAAGCTTTCTTT. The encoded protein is CASRGTVTEAFF.